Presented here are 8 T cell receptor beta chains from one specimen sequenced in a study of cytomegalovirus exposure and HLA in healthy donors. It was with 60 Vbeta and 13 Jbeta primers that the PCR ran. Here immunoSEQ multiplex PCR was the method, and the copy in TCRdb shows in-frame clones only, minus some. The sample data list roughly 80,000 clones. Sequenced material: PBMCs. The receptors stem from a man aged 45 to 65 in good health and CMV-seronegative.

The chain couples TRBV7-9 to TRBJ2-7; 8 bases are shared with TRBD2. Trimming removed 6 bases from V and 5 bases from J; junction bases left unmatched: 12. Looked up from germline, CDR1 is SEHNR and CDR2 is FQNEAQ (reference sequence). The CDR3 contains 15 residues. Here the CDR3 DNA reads TGTGCCAGCAGGGCTCCCGGGACTAGGTTCGACGAGCAGTACTTC. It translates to CASRAPGTRFDEQYF. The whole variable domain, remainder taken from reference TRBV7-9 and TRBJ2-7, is DTGVSQNPRHKITKRGQNVTFRCDPISEHNRLYWYRQTLGQGPEFLTYFQNEAQLEKSRLLSDRFSAERPKGSFSTLEIQRTEQGDSAMYLCASRAPGTRFDEQYFGPGTRLTVT.

This CDR3 is CASSTWDRGQTEAFF. DNA for the CDR3: TGTGCCAGTAGTACCTGGGACAGGGGGCAGACTGAAGCTTTCTTT. This sequence joins TRBV19 and TRBJ1-1; 12 nucleotides match TRBD1. This CDR3 has 15 residues. Per the germline V gene, CDR1 is LNHDA and CDR2 is SQIVND (reference sequence). Trimming removed 4 bases from V and 5 bases from J; junction bases left unmatched: 5.

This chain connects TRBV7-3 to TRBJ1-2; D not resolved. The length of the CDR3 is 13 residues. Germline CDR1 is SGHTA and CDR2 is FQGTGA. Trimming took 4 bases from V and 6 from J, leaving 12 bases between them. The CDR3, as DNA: TGTGCCAGCAGCTCCGGCGGGATTGATGGCTACACCTTC. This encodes CASSSGGIDGYTF.

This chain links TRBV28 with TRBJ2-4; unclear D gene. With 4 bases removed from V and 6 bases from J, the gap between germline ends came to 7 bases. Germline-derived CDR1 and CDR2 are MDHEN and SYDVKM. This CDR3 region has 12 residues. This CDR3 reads CASSYRLNIQYF. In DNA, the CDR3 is TGTGCCAGCAGTTATAGATTAAACATTCAGTACTTC.

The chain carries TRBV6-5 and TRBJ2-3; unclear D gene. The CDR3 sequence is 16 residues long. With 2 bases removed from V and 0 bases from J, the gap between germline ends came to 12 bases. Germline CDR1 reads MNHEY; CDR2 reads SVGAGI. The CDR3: CASSYRSPQSTDTQYF. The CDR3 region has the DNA TGTGCCAGCAGTTACCGGTCTCCCCAAAGCACAGATACGCAGTATTTT.

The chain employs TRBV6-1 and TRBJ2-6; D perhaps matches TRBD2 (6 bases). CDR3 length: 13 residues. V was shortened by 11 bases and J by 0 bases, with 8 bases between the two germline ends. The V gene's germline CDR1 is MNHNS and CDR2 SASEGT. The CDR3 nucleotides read TGTGCCGGAGGGACCTCTGGGGCCAACGTCCTGACTTTC. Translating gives CAGGTSGANVLTF.

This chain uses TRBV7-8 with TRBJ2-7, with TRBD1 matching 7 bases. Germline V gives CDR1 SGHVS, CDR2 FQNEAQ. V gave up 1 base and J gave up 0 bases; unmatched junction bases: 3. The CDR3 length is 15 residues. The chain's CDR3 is CASSLDHRGSYEQYF. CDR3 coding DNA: TGTGCCAGCAGCTTAGATCACAGGGGCTCCTACGAGCAGTACTTC.

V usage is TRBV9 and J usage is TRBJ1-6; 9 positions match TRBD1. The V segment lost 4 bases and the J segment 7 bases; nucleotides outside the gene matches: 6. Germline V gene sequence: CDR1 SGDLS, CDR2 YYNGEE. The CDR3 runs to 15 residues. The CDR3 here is CASSSRDRVNSPLHF. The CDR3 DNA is TGTGCCAGCAGCTCACGGGACAGGGTAAATTCACCCCTCCACTTT.